A single sample is the source of the 5 T cell receptor beta chains below, sequenced in a study of tumor-infiltrating lymphocytes in oesophageal squamous cell carcinoma. Each CDR3 protein gets one entry after TCRdb re-called the PCR reads with MiXCR. The sample lists approximately 22,000 distinct CDR3 sequences, approximately 35% occurring once. Sample: esophageal tumor tissue. These receptors were obtained from a female donor with esophageal squamous cell carcinoma.

The J gene is TRBJ2-6, the V gene TRBV12-3 or TRBV12-4, with D unclear. This CDR3 is 16 amino acids long. V lost 2 bases and J lost 0, with 8 bases in between. The CDR3 is CASSLSGRSGANVLTF. Here the CDR3 DNA reads TGTGCCAGCAGTTTATCAGGCCGCTCTGGGGCCAACGTCCTGACTTTC.

This clonotype was counted ten times or more. The V gene is TRBV6-1, the J gene TRBJ2-5; D may be TRBD1 (6 bases). The CDR3 runs 13 residues. The V end was cut by 4 bases, the J end by 7 bases, with 13 bases between. The germline CDR1 and CDR2 sequences are MNHNS and SASEGT. Here the CDR3 DNA reads TGTGCCAGCAGTGGAGGGACATCAGGGACCCAGTACTTC. Its protein product is CASSGGTSGTQYF.

The CDR3 DNA sequence: TGTGCCAGCGCGGAGTTGCGCCTAGCGGGAGACAATGAGCAGTTCTTC. As protein: CASAELRLAGDNEQFF. The chain combines TRBV2 with TRBJ2-1; 10 bases match TRBD2. Germline V gene lookup returns CDR1 SNHLY and CDR2 FYNNEI. V lost 8 bases and J lost 5; bases outside the gene matches: 12. This CDR3 is 16 amino acids long.

This clonotype occurred many times. The chain couples TRBV5-4 to TRBJ2-1; 7 bases align to TRBD2. The J call is uncertain, as TRBJ2-7 better fits the DNA end. This CDR3 has 14 amino acids. Germline values: CDR1 SGHNT, CDR2 YYREEE (reference sequence). CDR3 nucleotide sequence: TGTGCCAGCAGCTTGGGTGGGAGGGCCGCCGAGCAGTACTTC. Its protein product is CASSLGGRAAEQYF.

This clonotype was counted a few times. This chain joins TRBV7-8 and TRBJ2-1, with D unresolved. CDR3 length: 16 residues. V lost 2 bases and J 2 bases, leaving 13 bases between the germline ends. CDR1 SGHVS and CDR2 FQNEAQ come from the germline V gene. The CDR3 is CASSLLLSGPYNEQFF. The CDR3 DNA follows: TGTGCCAGCAGCTTACTCCTCTCCGGTCCCTACAATGAGCAGTTCTTC.